Listed below are T cell receptor beta chains from one sample, sequenced in a study of a mutant IDH1 vaccine in newly diagnosed glioma. Clones were read by immunoSEQ multiplex PCR, and TCRdb kept only the in-frame ones, dropping some. The data contain roughly 62,000 clones, about 89% of them singletons. These receptors' antigens are unknown. Sequencing used PBMCs, obtained from a glioma patient whose treatment included an IDH1 peptide vaccine. All receptors come from a man aged 35 to 55 with glioma. Both conserved end residues are part of each CDR3. A D gene is named only where the DNA matches it firmly. Clone size appears in some rows only: once, few, many, or a class for an expanded clone.

>TRBV9|NA|TRBJ1-2|NA
TGTGCCAGCAGCGGATCGCGGACCGGGTATGGCTACACCTTC
CASSGSRTGYGYTF
>TRBV28|TRBD1|TRBJ2-1|once
TGTGCCAGCAGTTTAAATTGGGACAGGGGGTCCTACAATGAGCAGTTCTTC
CASSLNWDRGSYNEQFF
>TRBV29-1|TRBD1|TRBJ1-2|NA
TGCAGCGTGAGGGGACAGGGTCTACGGGGCTACACCTTC
CSVRGQGLRGYTF
>TRBV2|NA|TRBJ2-7|NA
TGTGCCAGCAGACCTGACGAGTACTCCTACGAGCAGTACTTC
CASRPDEYSYEQYF
>TRBV27|NA|TRBJ2-1|NA
TGTGCCAGCCGCTCGGGCAGTCGATCCTACAATGAGCAGTTCTTC
CASRSGSRSYNEQFF
>TRBV27|NA|TRBJ1-2|NA
TGTGCCAGCAGTCCCTATTCGACAGGAGACTATGGCTACACCTTC
CASSPYSTGDYGYTF
>TRBV28|NA|TRBJ1-2|once
TGTGCCAGCCGGGACGGCTTAACAACAAACTATGGCTACACCTTC
CASRDGLTTNYGYTF
>TRBV11-1|TRBD1|TRBJ2-1|NA
TGTGCCAGCAGCTTAAGAGGGACAGCGACCTACAATGAGCAGTTCTTC
CASSLRGTATYNEQFF
>TRBV19|NA|TRBJ1-2|NA
TGTGCCAGTACCCTCGGACGGGGATATGGCTACACCTTC
CASTLGRGYGYTF
>TRBV29-1|NA|TRBJ2-7|once
TGCAGCGTTGTCGATAGCGCCGGGGGCGAGCAGTACTTC
CSVVDSAGGEQYF
>TRBV15|TRBD1|TRBJ2-2|NA
TGTGCCACCAGCCCAGGCCGGGCAGGGGGGAACACCGGGGAGCTGTTTTTT
CATSPGRAGGNTGELFF
>TRBV6-1|NA|TRBJ1-1|NA
TGTGCCAGCAGTCGTCGGGACCGGCCGGGGGCTGAAGCTTTCTTT
CASSRRDRPGAEAFF
>TRBV7-9|TRBD1|TRBJ1-5|NA
TGTGCCAGCAGCTTTGCGACAGGGGGACAGATAACCAATCAGCCCCAGCATTTT
CASSFATGGQITNQPQHF
>TRBV5-1|NA|TRBJ1-2|NA
TGCGCCAGCAGCGGCAGACAGGAGAGTAACTATGGCTACACCTTC
CASSGRQESNYGYTF
>TRBV28|NA|TRBJ2-1|NA
TGTGCCAGCAGGGCAGAGTACAATGAGCAGTTCTTC
CASRAEYNEQFF
>TRBV9|TRBD2|TRBJ2-1|NA
TGTGCCAGCAGCGTAGGTCTAGCGGGAGGTTACAATGAGCAGTTCTTC
CASSVGLAGGYNEQFF
>TRBV4-1|TRBD1|TRBJ1-2|NA
TGCGCCAGCAGCCGATCTGAAGGGGGCGCTTATGGCTACACCTTC
CASSRSEGGAYGYTF
>TRBV30|NA|TRBJ2-1|NA
TGTGCCTGGGCCGGCCGGGGCATCTACAATGAGCAGTTCTTC
CAWAGRGIYNEQFF
>TRBV6-1|TRBD1|TRBJ1-5|NA
TGTGCCAGCAGTGAAGCGGCAGGACAGGGGGGTCAGCCCCAGCATTTT
CASSEAAGQGGQPQHF
>TRBV4-3|NA|TRBJ2-7|NA
TGCGCCAGTAGCCAAGAATACCCGGGAGTCACCTACGAGCAGTACTTC
CASSQEYPGVTYEQYF
>TRBV7-6|NA|TRBJ1-6|NA
TGTGCCAGCAGCTTAGATCCCCAAACCTATAATTCACCCCTCCACTTT
CASSLDPQTYNSPLHF
>TRBV4-2|TRBD1|TRBJ1-5|few
TGTGCCAGCAGCCAAGGGACAGGGCAGAGTCAGCCCCAGCATTTT
CASSQGTGQSQPQHF
>TRBV28|NA|TRBJ2-6|NA
TGTGCCAGCAGGCCCGGGACATCTCCCCTCGGGGCCAACGTCCTGACTTTC
CASRPGTSPLGANVLTF
>TRBV5-4|NA|TRBJ1-4|NA
TGTGCCAGCAGCATTGCAGGGTCGGGGAATGAAAAACTGTTTTTT
CASSIAGSGNEKLFF
>TRBV7-9|NA|TRBJ1-2|NA
TGTGCCAGCAGCCCTACCACAGACAGTATTGGCTACACCTTC
CASSPTTDSIGYTF
>TRBV5-6|NA|TRBJ1-4|once
TGTGCCAGCAGCACACTGACGACAGGTTTTAATGAAAAACTGTTTTTT
CASSTLTTGFNEKLFF
>TRBV2|TRBD1|TRBJ1-2|NA
TGTGCCAGCAGTGCTTATACCGGGACAGGGTCCTATGGCTACACCTTC
CASSAYTGTGSYGYTF
>TRBV6-4|NA|TRBJ1-2|NA
TGTGCCAGCAGTGACTCGACGGGGGGGGCTGTTGATGGCTACACCTTC
CASSDSTGGAVDGYTF
>TRBV5-1|NA|TRBJ1-1|NA
TGCGCCAGCAGCGCCGGACAAGCGAACACTGAAGCTTTCTTT
CASSAGQANTEAFF
>TRBV19|TRBD2|TRBJ2-7|once
TGTGCCAGTAGTCCAACCGGGGGGACGGACTCCTACGAGCAGTACTTC
CASSPTGGTDSYEQYF
>TRBV5-4|TRBD2|TRBJ2-7|few
TGTGCCAGCAGCTGGAGAGGGACTAGCGGATCCTCCTACGAGCAGTACTTC
CASSWRGTSGSSYEQYF
>TRBV9|TRBD1|TRBJ2-7|NA
TGTGCCAGCAGCGCCCAGGGGGCCGGTGAGCAGTACTTC
CASSAQGAGEQYF
>TRBV25-1|TRBD1|TRBJ1-1|NA
TGTGCCAGCAAAGCTCTTGGACAGGGAAACACTGAAGCTTTCTTT
CASKALGQGNTEAFF
>TRBV6-1|NA|TRBJ2-7|NA
TGTGCCAGCAGTGAGAGACGCCTAATTCACTTC
CASSERRLIHF
>TRBV4-2|NA|TRBJ1-1|few
TGTGCCAGCAGCCAAGGGCGGGGAGGGGTCACTGAAGCTTTCTTT
CASSQGRGGVTEAFF
>TRBV6-6|NA|TRBJ1-3|NA
TGTGCCAGCAGTCACCCGTCAGGGCGGAGGGGAGACACCATATATTTT
CASSHPSGRRGDTIYF
>TRBV5-1|TRBD1|TRBJ1-2|NA
TGCGCCAGCAGCGAGGGACAGGGGGCTAGGGGCTACACCTTC
CASSEGQGARGYTF
>TRBV29-1|NA|TRBJ2-3|few
TGCAGCGTTTCGACTTATTCCACAGATACGCAGTATTTT
CSVSTYSTDTQYF
>TRBV5-1|NA|TRBJ2-2|NA
TGCGCCAGCAGCTTGACGGGGTCGGGGACCGGGGAGCTGTTTTTT
CASSLTGSGTGELFF
>TRBV5-1|NA|TRBJ2-2|NA
TGCGCCAGCAGCTTGGACCTTACCGGGGAGCTGTTTTTT
CASSLDLTGELFF
>TRBV5-1|NA|TRBJ1-2|NA
TGCGCCAGCAGCTTGGAAGCAGTGGGCCTAGCTAACTATGGCTACACCTTC
CASSLEAVGLANYGYTF